The 20 T cell receptor beta chains reported below all come from one sample, sequenced in a study of CD8 T cells in Susac syndrome. A quantity of roughly 0.5 to 1 ug RNA underwent reverse transcription using random hexamers. TCRdb itself ran the immunoSEQ multiplex PCR reads through MiXCR, one entry per CDR3 protein. The table has 150,000 to 200,000 distinct CDR3 sequences, around 94% seen once; the top ten hold 0.099%. Sequencing used CD4+ T cells from PBMCs. The receptors originated from a human donor with Susac syndrome.

The CDR3 protein is CSVAQANTGELFF. The CDR3 nucleotides are TGCAGCGTTGCACAGGCGAACACCGGGGAGCTGTTTTTT. V gene TRBV29-1 combines with J gene TRBJ2-2; the D gene is possibly TRBD1 (5 bases). The CDR3 has 13 amino acids. The germline CDR1 and CDR2 sequences are SQVTM and ANQGSEA. The V gene lost 4 bases and the J gene lost 0 bases, with 6 bases spanning the gap.

CDR3 residues: CASSGTGWSETQYF. The DNA of the CDR3 is TGTGCCAGCAGCGGGACAGGTTGGAGCGAGACCCAGTACTTC. The chain uses TRBV5-5 and TRBJ2-5; 8 bases are shared with TRBD1. The V and J ends lost 4 bases and 5 bases, in that order; junction bases with no gene match: 7. Per the germline V gene, CDR1 is SGHKS and CDR2 is YYEKEE (reference sequence). The length of the CDR3 is 14 residues.

The V gene is TRBV12-3 or TRBV12-4, the J gene TRBJ2-1; possible D gene TRBD1, 7 bases. There are 13 residues in the CDR3. Trimming pared 10 bases from V and 7 bases from J, leaving 17 bases between. The CDR3 sequence is CATAGQGGNEQFF. The CDR3 bases are TGTGCCACCGCGGGTCAGGGGGGTAATGAGCAGTTCTTC.

The chain is built from TRBV11-2 and TRBJ1-6; D ambiguous. The CDR3 contains 15 residues. Per the germline V gene, CDR1 is SGHAT and CDR2 is FQNNGV. V shed 4 bases and J shed 11 bases, with 18 bases lying between them. CDR3 bases: TGTGCCAGCAGCTCCCTCGGGCCCTATGGGGCACCCCTCCACTTT. It specifies CASSSLGPYGAPLHF.

This clonotype showed up just once. The chain recombines TRBV7-2 with TRBJ2-2; 7 positions match TRBD1. Germline trimming cut 5 bases from V and 6 bases from J; bases unmatched to any gene: 12. CDR1 is SGHTA, CDR2 FQGNSA, per germline. The CDR3 length is 16 residues. CDR3 in amino acids: CASSRSGTVLAGELFF. In DNA, the CDR3 is TGTGCCAGCAGCCGTTCCGGGACAGTTCTCGCCGGGGAGCTGTTTTTT.

This clonotype was counted a single time. V usage is TRBV12-3 or TRBV12-4 and J usage is TRBJ2-5; D may correspond to TRBD1 or TRBD2 (5 bases each). CDR3 size: 12 residues. With 3 bases removed from V and 7 bases from J, the gap between germline ends came to 9 bases. CDR3 loop: CASSFPGGTQYF. The CDR3 nucleotides read TGTGCCAGCAGTTTCCCTGGGGGGACCCAGTACTTC.

The J gene is TRBJ2-7, the V gene TRBV6-1, with TRBD1 matching 7 bases. The CDR3 is 17 residues long. J gave up 2 bases and V 5 bases, and 15 bases lay outside the gene matches. Germline V gene data show CDR1 as MNHNS and CDR2 as SASEGT. The CDR3 protein is CASSPRPATGTPYEQYF. In nucleotides, the CDR3 is TGTGCCAGCAGTCCTAGGCCCGCGACAGGGACCCCCTACGAGCAGTACTTC.

The rearrangement joins TRBV29-1 to TRBJ1-1; 9 bases agree with TRBD1. Unmatched junction bases numbered 7, after V lost 7 bases and J lost 4 bases. The germline V gene has CDR1 SQVTM and CDR2 ANQGSEA. CDR3 length equals 13 residues. CDR3 loop: CSATTGGGTEAFF. CDR3 in DNA: TGCAGCGCCACAACAGGGGGCGGCACTGAAGCTTTCTTT. The full variable domain, with the rest looked up from reference TRBV29-1 and TRBJ1-1, is SAVISQKPSRDICQRGTSLTIQCQVDSQVTMMFWYRQQPGQSLTLIATANQGSEATYESGFVIDKFPISRPNLTFSTLTVSNMSPEDSSIYLCSATTGGGTEAFFGQGTRLTVV.

The V call is TRBV20-1, the J call TRBJ2-1; TRBD2 matches at 14 bases. J lost 9 bases, V lost 5 bases, and 21 bases had no gene match. This CDR3 comprises 19 residues. From germline, CDR1 is DFQATT and CDR2 SNEGSKA (reference sequence). CDR3 sequence reads: CSAGGWAGLAGGEDSEQFF. The CDR3, as DNA: TGCAGTGCTGGGGGGTGGGCTGGACTAGCGGGAGGCGAGGATAGTGAGCAGTTCTTC.

The chain is built from TRBV4-1 and TRBJ2-5; tentatively, D is TRBD1 (6 bases). The CDR3 is made up of 15 amino acids. Germline CDR1 and CDR2: MGHRA and YSYEKL. Trimming cost V 1 base and J 7 bases, with 16 bases left between them. The CDR3 loop is CASSQGTGSRGTQYF. The CDR3 nucleotides are TGCGCCAGCAGCCAAGGAACAGGGAGTAGGGGGACCCAGTACTTC.

This chain uses TRBV2 with TRBJ2-5; no clear D gene. The CDR3 is 14 residues long. Trimming removed 4 bases from V and 1 base from J, with 10 bases in between. Per the germline V gene, CDR1 is SNHLY and CDR2 is FYNNEI. The CDR3 sequence is CASSALVVQETQYF. Here the CDR3 DNA reads TGTGCCAGCAGTGCCCTAGTAGTCCAAGAGACCCAGTACTTC.

The rearrangement uses TRBV5-4 and TRBJ1-2, with D tentatively TRBD1 (6 bases). Trimming pared 2 bases from V and 4 bases from J, leaving 12 bases between. The germline V gene has CDR1 SGHNT and CDR2 YYREEE (reference sequence). The CDR3 is 14 amino acids. In DNA, the CDR3 is TGTGCCAGCAGCTTCCCTGACAGGACCTATGGCTACACCTTC. Its protein is CASSFPDRTYGYTF.

The chain combines TRBV25-1 with TRBJ2-4; D gene uncertain. Germline assignment: CDR1 MGHDK and CDR2 SYGVNS. The CDR3 sequence is 13 residues long. Trimming pared 3 bases from V and 1 base from J, leaving 4 bases between. Written as DNA, the CDR3 is TGTGCCAGCAGTGACAGGGCCAAAAACATTCAGTACTTC. This codes for CASSDRAKNIQYF. Full variable domain (rest looked up from reference TRBV25-1 and TRBJ2-4): EADIYQTPRYLVIGTGKKITLECSQTMGHDKMYWYQQDPGMELHLIHYSYGVNSTEKGDLSSESTVSRIRTEHFPLTLESARPSHTSQYLCASSDRAKNIQYFGAGTRLSVL.

V and J are TRBV4-2 and TRBJ1-1; D call uncertain. The V end lost 2 bases, the J end lost 4 bases, and 32 bases lay between the germline ends. Per the germline V gene, CDR1 is LGHNA and CDR2 is YNFKEQ. CDR3 length equals 21 residues. CDR3 coding DNA: TGTGCCAGCAGCCAAATTCCCGTTATAGCGGACCTCAAACTCCGGGGCACTGAAGCTTTCTTT. Its protein is CASSQIPVIADLKLRGTEAFF.

This chain joins TRBV29-1 and TRBJ2-7; a weak D match, TRBD1 (6 bases). The CDR3 runs to 15 residues. The germline CDR1 and CDR2 sequences are SQVTM and ANQGSEA. With 1 base removed from V and 3 bases from J, the gap between germline ends came to 16 bases. The CDR3 reads CSVEGWDKGRYEQYF. The CDR3 DNA is TGCAGCGTTGAAGGTTGGGACAAGGGGCGCTACGAGCAGTACTTC.

The rearrangement joins TRBV20-1 to TRBJ2-7; 10 nucleotides agree with TRBD2. The CDR3 is made up of 14 amino acids. From germline, CDR1 is DFQATT and CDR2 SNEGSKA (reference sequence). With 6 bases clipped from V and 4 bases from J, the junction kept 9 bases outside the gene matches. DNA for the CDR3: TGCAGTGCGCCCCCTAGCGGGAGAGCGTACGAGCAGTACTTC. Its protein is CSAPPSGRAYEQYF.

J is TRBJ2-6 and V is TRBV10-3; D remains unclear. Germline V CDR1 and CDR2: ENHRY, SYGVKD. The CDR3 consists of 14 residues. Between the trimmed V and J ends, which lost 6 bases and 0 bases, there was a span of 6 bases. CDR3 amino acids: CAIRGGSGANVLTF. The CDR3 DNA is TGTGCCATCAGAGGCGGCTCTGGGGCCAACGTCCTGACTTTC.

The rearrangement joins TRBV6-2 or TRBV6-3 to TRBJ1-1; no definite D call. The germline gives CDR1 MNHEY, CDR2 SVGEGT. This CDR3 is 14 amino acids long. V gave up 4 bases and J gave up 1 base, with 10 bases separating them. The CDR3 DNA is TGTGCCAGCAGTTGGCTGGCGGCGAACACTGAAGCTTTCTTT. Encoded protein: CASSWLAANTEAFF.

This rearrangement joins TRBV23-1 to TRBJ1-4; D remains unclear. TRBV23-1 is treated as an ORF (open reading frame) with a function not yet certain. The ends were cut back, 1 base at V and 4 bases at J, with 13 bases in the middle. The CDR3 has 16 amino acids. CDR3 loop: CASSQFGEDYNEKLFF. As DNA, the CDR3 is TGCGCCAGCAGTCAATTTGGAGAGGATTATAATGAAAAACTGTTTTTT.

The rearrangement links TRBV11-3 to TRBJ1-5; 12 nucleotides match TRBD1. This CDR3 comprises 16 residues. Germline V gives CDR1 SGHNT, CDR2 YENEEA. V shed 6 bases, J shed 1 base, and the junction held 4 bases outside the gene matches. The CDR3 sequence is CASRGDRGRSNQPQHF. The CDR3 coding sequence is TGTGCCAGCAGAGGGGACAGGGGGCGCAGCAATCAGCCCCAGCATTTT.